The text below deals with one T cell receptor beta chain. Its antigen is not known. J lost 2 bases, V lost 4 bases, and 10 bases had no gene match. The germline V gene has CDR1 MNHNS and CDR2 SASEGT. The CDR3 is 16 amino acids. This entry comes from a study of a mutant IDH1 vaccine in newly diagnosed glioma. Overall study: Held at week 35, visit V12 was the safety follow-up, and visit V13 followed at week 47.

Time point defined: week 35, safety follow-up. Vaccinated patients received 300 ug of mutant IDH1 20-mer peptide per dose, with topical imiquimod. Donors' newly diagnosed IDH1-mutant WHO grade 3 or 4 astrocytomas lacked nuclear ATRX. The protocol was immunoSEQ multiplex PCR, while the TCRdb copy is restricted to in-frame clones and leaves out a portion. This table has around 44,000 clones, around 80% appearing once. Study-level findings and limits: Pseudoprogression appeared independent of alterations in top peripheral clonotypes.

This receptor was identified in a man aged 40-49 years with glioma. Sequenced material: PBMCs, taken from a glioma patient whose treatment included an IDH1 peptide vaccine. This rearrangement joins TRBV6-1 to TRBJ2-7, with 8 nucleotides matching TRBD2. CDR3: CASSVTPGLDPYEQYF. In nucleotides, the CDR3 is TGTGCCAGCAGTGTAACGCCGGGACTAGACCCCTACGAGCAGTACTTC.